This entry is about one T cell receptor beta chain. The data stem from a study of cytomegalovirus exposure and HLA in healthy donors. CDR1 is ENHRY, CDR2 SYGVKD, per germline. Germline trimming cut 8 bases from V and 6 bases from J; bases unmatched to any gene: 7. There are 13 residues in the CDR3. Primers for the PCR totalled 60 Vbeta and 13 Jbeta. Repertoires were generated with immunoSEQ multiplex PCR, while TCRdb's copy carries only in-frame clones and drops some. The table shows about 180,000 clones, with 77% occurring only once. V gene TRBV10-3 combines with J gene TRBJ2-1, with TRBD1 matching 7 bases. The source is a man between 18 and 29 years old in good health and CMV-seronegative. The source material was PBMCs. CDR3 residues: CAIGQVSVNEQFF. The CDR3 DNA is TGTGCCATCGGACAGGTATCTGTCAATGAGCAGTTCTTC.